This T cell receptor beta chain was identified during a study of T cells in Graves' hyperthyroidism and ophthalmopathy (dated by TCRdb to about 2019). Regarding the study in general: Peripheral blood was sampled at the time of initial diagnosis, prior to any treatment. Following sampling, methimazole starting at 30 mg daily was given to hyperthyroidism patients, and high-dose intravenous methylprednisolone was given to ophthalmopathy patients. TCR Vbeta CDR3 sequencing of 135 peripheral blood samples (roughly 41 ophthalmopathy, 75 hyperthyroidism and 17 progressor patients) is reported in the paper. To identify distinguishing TCR V-J signatures, a discovery cohort of some 100 patients was used, comprising some 45 with Graves' ophthalmopathy and 57 with stable Graves' hyperthyroidism. In addition, the study compared T-cell repertoires in thyroid tissue and in blood from roughly 6 Graves' hyperthyroidism patients. For training and testing, the 95 to 100 patients in the discovery cohort were randomly divided in a 7:3 ratio. Prospective prediction of ophthalmopathy was tested in an independent validation cohort consisting of fewer than 20 hyperthyroidism patients and 15 to 17 patients who later progressed to ophthalmopathy.

Study-level results and caveats: Sample size was not statistically predetermined, and investigators were not blinded to group allocation. During validation, the model predicted progression to ophthalmopathy a median of roughly six months ahead of onset, with roughly 65% sensitivity and 72.22% specificity. Most expanded thyroid clonotypes (frequency above 0.001) were also detected in blood, suggesting blood repertoires may reflect thyroid immune responses. In cross-validation, a model built on a 13 V-J signature told ophthalmopathy apart from stable hyperthyroidism with approximately 90% sensitivity and 81% to 82% specificity, and in testing the same model reached 80%/75%.

The TCR beta CDR3 regions were amplified from the RNA transcripts. The first round of RT-PCR for the TCR CDR3 was performed with the HTBI primer set and the Qiagen OneStep RT-PCR kit. Libraries were constructed in a second round of multiplex PCR, after which size selection and purification were carried out. Libraries were sequenced paired-end with 100 bp reads on an Illumina HiSeq2000. As for the authors' bioinformatics: SOAPnuke was used to process the raw data, with reads discarded if the reads contained adapters or uncalled bases, had a mean Phred below 15, or lacked an exact constant-primer or identifier match. COPE v1.2.5 was used to merge high-quality paired reads, and clonotypes were defined as unique nucleotide sequences. MiTCR v1.1 was used to align the clonotypes against IMGT TRBV, TRBD and TRBJ reference segments. The analysis included only V-J combinations with a frequency above 0.0001, which together covered roughly 99% of the repertoires. A TCS score was defined as the ratio of F50 (clonal expansion) to E x V (chaos), with BLOSUM62-based TCRdist applied between CDR3 peptides within each V-J. Welch's t-statistics and random forest reduced some 510 V-J features to 13, which were used in a naive Bayes classifier (R e1071). TCRdb applied fastp at Q25 and MiXCR to the public reads, then kept only in-frame beta chains. A single entry per CDR3 protein holds the most common genes and DNA from its merged rows. What appears here as the V and J calls and clone size reflects TCRdb's work, not the paper's. This sample gives some 560,000 distinct CDR3 sequences in total; around 13% of them show up just once. Approximately 15% of the sample lies in the top ten.

CDR1 and CDR2 were assigned from the germline V gene as KGHSH and LQKENI. The CDR3 starts with the cysteine, ends with the phenylalanine, and has 15 residues. This entry keeps only the CDR3 DNA: 45 bases, framed from base 1. V is trimmed back by 3 bases and J by 0 bases, and the junction contains 2 bases that no gene match accounts for. A patient counted as having stable Graves' hyperthyroidism if no progression to ophthalmopathy occurred over 18 months of follow-up. Hyperthyroidism patients were newly diagnosed, with disease duration under 2 months, and aged 18 to 65 years. Any patient with an uncontrolled infection, another autoimmune disease, pregnancy or lactation was excluded. Clinical symptoms, serum thyroxine and TRAb, thyroid ultrasound, and orbital computed tomography formed the basis for the diagnoses. PBMCs were isolated from 7.5 to 10 ml of fresh peripheral blood by Ficoll-Paque density gradient centrifugation. Total RNA was extracted using Trizol reagent, and RNA quality was assessed on an Agilent 2100 Bioanalyzer.

This clonotype was counted at least ten times. Which antigen it targets is not known. No much larger clone is present one base from it, and per-base qualities are unavailable. The sample taken for sequencing was blood. This TCR was recovered from a woman aged 40 to 50 with Graves' hyperthyroidism. This chain is built from TRBV18 and TRBJ1-2, with 9 bases in between that match TRBD1. The CDR3 reads as follows: CASSPGQGANYGYTF. The DNA sequence is TGTGCCAGCTCACCGGGACAGGGAGCTAACTATGGCTACACCTTC. With the rest looked up from the reference TRBV18 and TRBJ1-2 genes rather than sequenced, the full variable domain is NAGVMQNPRHLVRRRGQEARLRCSPMKGHSHVYWYRQLPEEGLKFMVYLQKENIIDESGMPKERFSAEFPKEGPSILRIQQVVRGDSAAYFCASSPGQGANYGYTFGSGTRLTVV.